The 19 T cell receptor beta chains below were found in one sample sequenced in a study of radiation and T cells in renal cell carcinoma. The assay was immunoSEQ multiplex PCR, and TCRdb's table has in-frame clones only and misses some. The sample comprises some 15,000 clones, 55% to 75% of which are singletons, and about 10% rests with the top ten. Treatment noted: treatment-naive control, cytoreductive nephrectomy. The specimen was tumor tissue, collected from a patient whose treatment was nephrectomy without radiotherapy. The receptors come from a man aged 35-49 years with renal cell carcinoma.

The chain links TRBV5-6 to TRBJ2-7; no clear D. The ends were cut back, 1 base at V and 7 bases at J, with 12 bases in the middle. This CDR3 region has 13 residues. CDR1 is SGHDT, CDR2 YYEEEE, per germline. The CDR3 spells CASSLPGVWEQYF. Here the CDR3 DNA reads TGTGCCAGCAGCTTGCCTGGGGTGTGGGAGCAGTACTTC.

This clone showed up just a few times. The rearrangement links TRBV10-3 to TRBJ1-1, with TRBD1 identical over 8 bases. This CDR3 region has 14 residues. Germline CDR1 ENHRY, CDR2 SYGVKD. The trim removed 10 bases at V and 1 base at J, leaving 8 bases unmatched. CDR3 in DNA: TGTGCCACCGGGACAGGTGACGGGAACACTGAAGCTTTCTTT. It yields the protein CATGTGDGNTEAFF.

V usage is TRBV7-9 and J usage is TRBJ2-5; no reliable D call. The germline gives CDR1 SEHNR, CDR2 FQNEAQ (reference sequence). The CDR3 has 14 residues. Trimming removed 0 bases at V and 2 bases at J, with 7 bases between. The DNA for the CDR3 is TGTGCCAGCAGCTTAGCGGCAGATCAAGAGACCCAGTACTTC. Residues: CASSLAADQETQYF.

Judged by abundance, this clone is medium-sized. This chain joins TRBV6-1 and TRBJ1-6; D is possibly TRBD1 (6 bases). Germline V lookup: CDR1 MNHNS, CDR2 SASEGT. The CDR3 covers 15 residues. Trimming pared 1 base from V and 8 bases from J, leaving 12 bases between. DNA for the CDR3: TGTGCCAGCAGTGAAGGCTGGGGGGCCCATTCACCCCTCCACTTT. Amino acids: CASSEGWGAHSPLHF.

This sequence joins TRBV30 and TRBJ1-5, with 7 nucleotides matching TRBD1. After removal of 3 bases from V and 4 bases from J, the junction contained 12 bases not matched to a gene. This CDR3 contains 16 residues. The germline gives CDR1 GTSNPN, CDR2 SVGIG (reference sequence). DNA for the CDR3: TGTGCCTGGAGCCATGGGGACAGATCTGGGAATCAGCCCCAGCATTTT. Translated, it gives CAWSHGDRSGNQPQHF.

J is TRBJ2-7 and V is TRBV5-4, with a weak D call TRBD1 (5 bases). CDR3 length: 15 amino acids. Trimming left V 4 bases short and J 0 bases short, with 14 bases between. Germline values: CDR1 SGHNT, CDR2 YYREEE (reference sequence). The CDR3 DNA reads as TGTGCCAGCAGCCAACAGGCGCCCAGCTCCTACGAGCAGTACTTC. Encoded protein: CASSQQAPSSYEQYF.

The gene calls are TRBV30 and TRBJ2-1, with 13 bases matching TRBD2. Germline V gives CDR1 GTSNPN, CDR2 SVGIG (reference sequence). Trimming cost V 1 base and J 8 bases; bases outside gene matches: 5. CDR3 size: 15 residues. This chain's CDR3 is CAWSGETSGRYEQFF. The CDR3 DNA is TGTGCCTGGAGTGGAGAGACTAGCGGGAGGTATGAGCAGTTCTTC.

The chain couples TRBV5-1 to TRBJ2-2; 9 bases are a match to TRBD1. Germline V lookup: CDR1 SGHRS, CDR2 YFSETQ. V shed 0 bases, J shed 5 bases, and the junction held 14 bases outside the gene matches. The CDR3 extends over 19 amino acids. In DNA form, the CDR3 reads TGCGCCAGCAGCTTGGTAACCTCACGTCCCGGGACAGGGACCGGGGAGCTGTTTTTT. Translation: CASSLVTSRPGTGTGELFF.

The gene calls are TRBV7-9 and TRBJ2-5, with unresolved D. This CDR3 has 14 amino acids. The germline V gene has CDR1 SEHNR and CDR2 FQNEAQ (reference sequence). V lost 5 bases to trimming and J lost 0 bases, with 10 bases between them. CDR3 coding DNA: TGTGCCAGCAGCCTACAGTCGAACCAAGAGACCCAGTACTTC. Translated: CASSLQSNQETQYF.

The rearrangement links TRBV15 to TRBJ1-4; no clear D gene. V was clipped by 0 bases and J by 5 bases, with 13 bases between them. Germline V gene sequence: CDR1 LNHNV, CDR2 YYDKDF (reference sequence). This CDR3 is built from 16 residues. The CDR3: CATSRDIGAANEKLFF. CDR3 in DNA: TGTGCCACCAGCAGAGACATAGGAGCGGCCAATGAAAAACTGTTTTTT.

This clone was recorded a few times. A read error may be the cause here, since a much bigger clone is one base away. This rearrangement joins TRBV11-2 to TRBJ2-7; no firm D call. V dropped 5 bases and J dropped 2 bases, with 1 base sitting between them. The CDR3 is 10 amino acids. From germline, CDR1 is SGHAT and CDR2 FQNNGV. The CDR3 reads CASSAYEQYF. DNA of the CDR3: TGTGCCAGCAGCGCCTACGAGCAGTACTTC.

By share, this clone ranks as medium-sized. The J gene is TRBJ1-2, the V gene TRBV4-1; D is possibly TRBD1 (6 bases). With 3 bases removed from V and 7 bases from J, the gap between germline ends came to 12 bases. Germline lookup yields CDR1 MGHRA and CDR2 YSYEKL. The CDR3 covers 13 residues. DNA for the CDR3: TGCGCCAGCAGCCAGGCACAGGGCCGTGGCTACACCTTC. The encoded protein is CASSQAQGRGYTF.

The rearrangement links TRBV20-1 to TRBJ2-5, with a weak D call TRBD1 (7 bases). The CDR3 extends over 11 amino acids. CDR1 DFQATT and CDR2 SNEGSKA come from the germline V gene (reference sequence). Trimming took 0 bases from V and 14 from J, leaving 13 bases between them. CDR3 sequence (DNA): TGCAGTGCTAGAGATGGGCAGGGGGGCTACTTC. This codes for CSARDGQGGYF.

This sequence joins TRBV7-2 and TRBJ1-2, with 11 bases aligning to TRBD1. J lost 7 bases, V lost 5 bases, and 9 bases had no gene match. The CDR3 length is 15 residues. Germline V CDR1 and CDR2: SGHTA, FQGNSA. The CDR3 bases are TGTGCCAGCAGCATCCGGACAGGGGGCTTCAGTGGCTACACCTTC. Translated: CASSIRTGGFSGYTF.

CDR3 DNA sequence: TGTGCCAGTGGGGACGGGGACAAATCCTACGAGCAGTACTTC. It codes for CASGDGDKSYEQYF. This chain joins TRBV6-5 and TRBJ2-7; TRBD1 is a possible D gene (6 bases). The CDR3 is 14 amino acids. Germline values: CDR1 MNHEY, CDR2 SVGAGI. The V and J ends lost 9 bases and 1 base respectively, with 16 bases between them.

V gene TRBV4-2 combines with J gene TRBJ2-6; 8 positions match TRBD1. Germline V CDR1 and CDR2: LGHNA, YNFKEQ. CDR3 length: 19 amino acids. J gave up 0 bases and V 0 bases, and 7 bases lay outside the gene matches. The CDR3 bases are TGTGCCAGCAGCCAAGATCGGTTAGGGACAGGCTCTGGGGCCAACGTCCTGACTTTC. The encoded protein is CASSQDRLGTGSGANVLTF.

The chain uses TRBV2 and TRBJ1-2, with D unresolved. V was cut by 6 bases and J by 8 bases, with 7 bases left in between. CDR3 size: 10 residues. Germline assignment: CDR1 SNHLY and CDR2 FYNNEI. CDR3 DNA sequence: TGTGCCAGCAGGGTTGAGGGCTACACCTTC. Protein sequence: CASRVEGYTF.

The chain is built from TRBV30 and TRBJ2-4, with 8 bases aligning to TRBD2. The CDR3 loop spans 15 amino acids. V was clipped by 3 bases and J by 0 bases; unmatched bases: 4. CDR1 and CDR2 (germline): GTSNPN, SVGIG (reference sequence). The CDR3 protein is CAWRAGAVAKNIQYF. CDR3 sequence (DNA): TGTGCCTGGAGAGCGGGGGCCGTAGCCAAAAACATTCAGTACTTC.

The chain joins TRBV19 to TRBJ2-1; 9 bases match TRBD1. CDR3 length: 18 residues. The V and J ends lost 0 bases and 1 base, in that order; junction bases with no gene match: 7. In germline, CDR1 is LNHDA, CDR2 SQIVND (reference sequence). This CDR3 is CASSIDLKGQGSYNEQFF. The CDR3 bases are TGTGCCAGTAGTATAGATCTAAAGGGACAGGGATCCTACAATGAGCAGTTCTTC.